What follows is one T cell receptor (beta chain) and its context. The sample belongs to a study of blood T cell repertoires in COVID-19. Produced via immunoSEQ multiplex PCR; TCRdb's table is partial and in-frame only. The data show a few hundred thousand clones, approximately 86% seen once. The trim removed 3 bases at V and 7 bases at J, leaving 9 bases unmatched. The CDR3 is made up of 15 amino acids. CDR1 and CDR2 (germline): SGHRS, YFSETQ. The chain is built from TRBV5-1 and TRBJ2-2, with TRBD2 matching 7 bases. Material: PBMCs or T cells enriched from blood (not recorded which). The sequence came from a woman aged 35 to 49 with acute COVID-19. The CDR3 DNA reads TGCGCCAGCAGCTCATCGCGGGAGAGGGGCGGGGAGCTGTTTTTT. Its translation is CASSSSRERGGELFF.